The 11 T cell receptor beta chains below all came from one sample that was sequenced in a study of T cell responses to AZD1222 COVID-19 vaccine. Here immunoSEQ multiplex PCR was the method, and the copy in TCRdb shows in-frame clones only, minus some. The sample includes tens of thousands of clones, over 70% seen only once; the top ten take 47%. The sequences come from peripheral blood, collected 28 days after the second AZD1222 dose. These receptors all come from an adult who received the AZD1222 COVID-19 vaccine.

This clone was counted a few times. The junction shows a germline mismatch at one end, possibly a read error. The chain is built from TRBV2 and TRBJ2-7; 7 bases are shared with TRBD1. The CDR3 is made up of 12 amino acids. The germline CDR1 and CDR2 sequences are SNHLY and FYNNEI. The CDR3 sequence: CASSASGQRITF. For the CDR3, the DNA is TGTGCCAGCAGTGCATCGGGACAGAGAATCACTTTC. Looking up the rest from reference TRBV2 and TRBJ2-7 gives the full variable domain: EPEVTQTPSHQVTQMGQEVILRCVPISNHLYFYWYRQILGQKVEFLVSFYNNEISEKSEIFDDQFSVERPDGSNFTLKIRSTKLEDSAMYFCASSASGQRITFGPGTRLTVT.

This chain joins TRBV3-1 (or the pseudogene TRBV3-2) and TRBJ2-7, with D possibly TRBD2 on 6 matching bases. V was pared by 4 bases and J by 2 bases, with 15 bases between. CDR1 is LGHDT and CDR2 is YNNKEL in the germline V gene (reference sequence). CDR3 length: 15 residues. CDR3 sequence (DNA): TGTGCCAGCAGCCCTACCCCTAGCGTAGCCTACGAGCAGTACTTC. Amino acids: CASSPTPSVAYEQYF.

The chain joins TRBV18 to TRBJ2-1, with D maybe TRBD2 (5 bases). CDR1 KGHSH and CDR2 LQKENI come from the germline V gene. CDR3 length equals 15 residues. With 0 bases removed from V and 4 bases from J, the gap between germline ends came to 10 bases. The CDR3 region is CASSPPGDRYNEQFF. DNA of the CDR3: TGTGCCAGCTCACCACCGGGAGACCGGTACAATGAGCAGTTCTTC.

The chain recombines TRBV12-3 or TRBV12-4 with TRBJ2-7, with D maybe TRBD1 (6 bases). The CDR3 sequence is 13 residues long. The V end lost 3 bases, the J end lost 10 bases, and 16 bases lay between the germline ends. In nucleotides, the CDR3 is TGTGCCAGCAGTTTTTCGCGGACAGTTTCACAGTACTTC. Protein sequence: CASSFSRTVSQYF.

This chain uses TRBV2 with TRBJ1-4; D is perhaps TRBD1 (5 bases). Germline V gene lookup returns CDR1 SNHLY and CDR2 FYNNEI. The CDR3 length is 15 residues. Trimming took off 7 bases at V and 3 bases at J, with 15 bases between the two ends. The CDR3 DNA sequence: TGTGCCAGCACCCGAACCGGGGGTTCTAATGAAAAACTGTTTTTT. Residues: CASTRTGGSNEKLFF.

This clone turned up a few times. This chain connects TRBV6-5 to TRBJ1-2; tentatively, D is TRBD1 (5 bases). The germline V gene has CDR1 MNHEY and CDR2 SVGAGI. The V and J ends lost 2 bases and 4 bases respectively, with 8 bases between them. The CDR3 runs 13 residues. The CDR3 bases are TGTGCCAGCAGTTACACCGGGACCTATGGCTACACCTTC. It translates to CASSYTGTYGYTF.

The chain recombines TRBV2 with TRBJ1-5; no clear D gene. The CDR3 covers 15 residues. Germline V gives CDR1 SNHLY, CDR2 FYNNEI. V lost 6 bases and J lost 0, with 12 bases in between. The CDR3 reads CASRLEGDSNQPQHF. The CDR3, as DNA: TGTGCCAGCAGGCTCGAGGGAGATAGCAATCAGCCCCAGCATTTT.

This clone appeared a single time. The chain is built from TRBV28 and TRBJ1-1, with a tentative D call TRBD1 (5 bases). The CDR3 extends over 12 amino acids. Per germline, CDR1 MDHEN and CDR2 SYDVKM. V was cut by 4 bases and J by 11 bases, with 14 bases left in between. This CDR3 is CASSSGLLVAFF. In DNA, the CDR3 is TGTGCCAGCAGTTCGGGACTCCTGGTGGCTTTCTTT.

V is TRBV7-3 and J is TRBJ1-2; 9 positions agree with TRBD1. The ends lost 2 bases at V and 4 bases at J; junction bases unmatched: 11. Germline lookup yields CDR1 SGHTA and CDR2 FQGTGA. The CDR3 loop spans 17 amino acids. CDR3 coding DNA: TGTGCCAGCAGCTTACCCGGGACAGGGAAGTCGGTCTATGGCTACACCTTC. Translating gives CASSLPGTGKSVYGYTF.

V and J are TRBV18 and TRBJ2-1; D remains ambiguous. The germline V gene has CDR1 KGHSH and CDR2 LQKENI. The CDR3 has 12 amino acids. V was pared by 8 bases and J by 6 bases, with 11 bases between. DNA for the CDR3: TGTGCCAGCACTACTACCAGCAATGAGCAGTTCTTC. It translates to CASTTTSNEQFF.

The chain joins TRBV7-9 to TRBJ2-3, with D possibly matching TRBD2 (6 bases). CDR1 SEHNR and CDR2 FQNEAQ come from the germline V gene (reference sequence). This CDR3 has 17 amino acids. V was cut by 5 bases and J by 0 bases, with 18 bases left in between. The CDR3 region is CASSPPPLGTSTDTQYF. For the CDR3, the DNA is TGTGCCAGCAGCCCACCTCCACTAGGGACTAGCACAGATACGCAGTATTTT. Complete variable domain (other parts from reference TRBV7-9 and TRBJ2-3): DTGVSQNPRHKITKRGQNVTFRCDPISEHNRLYWYRQTLGQGPEFLTYFQNEAQLEKSRLLSDRFSAERPKGSFSTLEIQRTEQGDSAMYLCASSPPPLGTSTDTQYFGPGTRLTVL.